A selection of T cell receptor beta chains follows, all from one sample in a study of Graves' ophthalmopathy and Graves' hyperthyroidism. TCRdb reprocessed the multiplex PCR reads with MiXCR, giving one entry per CDR3 protein. The data hold approximately 700,000 distinct CDR3 sequences, with roughly two fifths observed a single time. Specimen: peripheral blood. Receptors were obtained from an adult man with Graves' ophthalmopathy. The CDR3 runs from the conserved cysteine through the conserved F or W. A D gene is named only where the DNA matches it firmly. The size field is filled for only some rows; it gives once, few, many or a size class.

V gene: TRBV20-1
CDR3 length: 13
D gene: -
J gene: TRBJ2-5
clone size: many
CDR3 protein: CSFPRGPSETQYF
CDR3 DNA: TGCAGTTTCCCGCGGGGACCTTCAGAGACCCAGTACTTC

V gene: TRBV14
CDR3 length: 13
D gene: TRBD1
J gene: TRBJ2-7
clone size: -
CDR3 protein: CASSLLQGNGQYF
CDR3 DNA: TGTGCCAGCAGCCTCCTACAGGGGAACGGGCAGTACTTC

V gene: TRBV7-2
CDR3 length: 14
D gene: -
J gene: TRBJ2-5
clone size: -
CDR3 protein: CASSLASLQGTQYF
CDR3 DNA: TGTGCCAGCAGCTTGGCCAGCCTCCAAGGGACCCAGTACTTC

V gene: TRBV5-1
CDR3 length: 15
D gene: -
J gene: TRBJ2-7
clone size: many
CDR3 protein: CASSALGGEPYEQYF
CDR3 DNA: TGCGCCAGCAGCGCTCTGGGCGGAGAACCCTACGAGCAGTACTTC

V gene: TRBV20-1
CDR3 length: 15
D gene: TRBD1
J gene: TRBJ2-7
clone size: many
CDR3 protein: CSAPRRDRGDNEQYF
CDR3 DNA: TGCAGTGCCCCCAGGAGGGACAGGGGGGATAACGAGCAGTACTTC

V gene: TRBV6-5
CDR3 length: 14
D gene: TRBD1
J gene: TRBJ1-1
clone size: few
CDR3 protein: CASSYQGAQTEAFF
CDR3 DNA: TGTGCCAGCAGTTACCAGGGGGCGCAAACTGAAGCTTTCTTT

V gene: TRBV7-8
CDR3 length: 14
D gene: -
J gene: TRBJ1-6
clone size: -
CDR3 protein: CASSPTGSDSPLHF
CDR3 DNA: TGTGCCAGCAGCCCCACGGGATCAGATTCACCCCTCCACTTT

V gene: TRBV29-1
CDR3 length: 12
D gene: TRBD1
J gene: TRBJ1-2
clone size: many
CDR3 protein: CSVAGGGDGYTF
CDR3 DNA: TGCAGCGTAGCAGGGGGAGGTGATGGCTACACCTTC

V gene: TRBV10-3
CDR3 length: 15
D gene: -
J gene: TRBJ1-2
clone size: -
CDR3 protein: CAISALTDASYGYTF
CDR3 DNA: TGTGCCATCAGTGCCTTGACCGATGCGAGCTATGGCTACACCTTC

V gene: TRBV12-3/TRBV12-4
CDR3 length: 15
D gene: -
J gene: TRBJ1-1
clone size: many
CDR3 protein: CASSSTGPTSTEAFF
CDR3 DNA: TGTGCCAGCAGTTCCACGGGACCTACCTCCACTGAAGCTTTCTTT

V gene: TRBV20-1
CDR3 length: 12
D gene: -
J gene: TRBJ1-1
clone size: -
CDR3 protein: CSAKPRGQGAFF
CDR3 DNA: TGCAGTGCTAAACCGAGAGGTCAGGGAGCTTTCTTT

V gene: TRBV7-8
CDR3 length: 13
D gene: -
J gene: TRBJ2-3
clone size: many
CDR3 protein: CASSRDVTDTQYF
CDR3 DNA: TGTGCCAGCTCCCGGGACGTCACAGATACGCAGTATTTT

V gene: TRBV4-1
CDR3 length: 17
D gene: TRBD1
J gene: TRBJ1-5
clone size: many
CDR3 protein: CASSQGGQGFPNQPQHF
CDR3 DNA: TGCGCCAGCAGCCAAGGCGGACAGGGGTTTCCGAATCAGCCCCAGCATTTT

V gene: TRBV7-2
CDR3 length: 16
D gene: TRBD1
J gene: TRBJ2-7
clone size: many
CDR3 protein: CASSFSGTGVSYEQYF
CDR3 DNA: TGTGCCAGCAGCTTTAGCGGGACAGGGGTCTCCTACGAGCAGTACTTC

V gene: TRBV10-3
CDR3 length: 15
D gene: -
J gene: TRBJ2-7
clone size: -
CDR3 protein: CAISAEAGDAHEQYF
CDR3 DNA: TGTGCCATCAGTGCCGAGGCCGGGGACGCCCACGAGCAGTACTTC

V gene: TRBV2
CDR3 length: 13
D gene: TRBD2
J gene: TRBJ2-3
clone size: -
CDR3 protein: CASGGLETDTQYF
CDR3 DNA: TGTGCCTCCGGCGGACTAGAAACAGATACGCAGTATTTT

V gene: TRBV2
CDR3 length: 13
D gene: -
J gene: TRBJ2-5
clone size: many
CDR3 protein: CASSRAMGETQYF
CDR3 DNA: TGTGCCAGCAGCCGCGCTATGGGGGAGACCCAGTACTTC

V gene: TRBV10-3
CDR3 length: 16
D gene: -
J gene: TRBJ1-6
clone size: -
CDR3 protein: CAIRQGANRDHSPLHF
CDR3 DNA: TGTGCCATCAGGCAAGGCGCGAACAGGGACCATTCACCCCTCCACTTT

V gene: TRBV5-6
CDR3 length: 13
D gene: -
J gene: TRBJ2-1
clone size: -
CDR3 protein: CASSTGTDNEQFF
CDR3 DNA: TGTGCCAGCAGCACCGGGACTGACAATGAGCAGTTCTTC

V gene: TRBV7-9
CDR3 length: 13
D gene: TRBD1
J gene: TRBJ2-5
clone size: many
CDR3 protein: CASVGTGEETQYF
CDR3 DNA: TGTGCCAGCGTGGGGACAGGGGAAGAGACCCAGTACTTC

V gene: TRBV14
CDR3 length: 14
D gene: -
J gene: TRBJ2-6
clone size: once
CDR3 protein: CASSQVQGANVLTF
CDR3 DNA: TGTGCCAGCAGCCAAGTGCAAGGGGCTAACGTCCTGACTTTC

V gene: TRBV25-1
CDR3 length: 17
D gene: TRBD1
J gene: TRBJ1-4
clone size: -
CDR3 protein: CASSDSRRRTGYEKLFF
CDR3 DNA: TGTGCCAGCAGTGACAGCCGACGAAGGACAGGGTACGAAAAACTGTTTTTT